The entry below gives a single T cell receptor (beta chain) sequence along with its context. Antigen: not known. The data originate from a study of neoadjuvant anti-PD-1 for oral cavity cancer. Study observations and caveats: Higher pretreatment blood Treg/Th17 ratios correlated with higher pretreatment blood and lower post-treatment tumor TCRbeta clonality.

The germline V gene has CDR1 SQVTM and CDR2 ANQGSEA. The length of the CDR3 is 12 residues. Trimming left V 6 bases short and J 2 bases short, with 9 bases between. This table comes from immunoSEQ multiplex PCR, and its TCRdb copy is limited to in-frame clones, with some not included. This sample has fewer than 15,000 clones, with less than 75% found just once. The chain links TRBV29-1 to TRBJ2-3; unclear D gene. The sample was PBMCs, taken before nivolumab (anti-PD-1) treatment. The clonotype originates from a person aged 40 to 85 with oral cavity squamous cell carcinoma. The CDR3: CSVRRSTDTQYF. The CDR3 coding sequence is TGCAGCGTCCGACGGTCCACAGATACGCAGTATTTT.